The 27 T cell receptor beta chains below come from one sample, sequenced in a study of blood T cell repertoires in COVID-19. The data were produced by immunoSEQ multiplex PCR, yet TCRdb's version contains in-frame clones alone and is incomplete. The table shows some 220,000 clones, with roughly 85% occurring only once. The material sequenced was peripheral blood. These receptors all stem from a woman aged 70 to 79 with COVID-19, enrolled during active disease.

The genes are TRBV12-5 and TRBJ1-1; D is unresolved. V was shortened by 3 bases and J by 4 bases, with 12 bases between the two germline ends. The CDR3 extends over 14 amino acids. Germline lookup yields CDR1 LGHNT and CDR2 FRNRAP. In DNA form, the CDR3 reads TGTGCTAGTGGTTTACCAGGACTGACCACTGAAGCTTTCTTT. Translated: CASGLPGLTTEAFF.

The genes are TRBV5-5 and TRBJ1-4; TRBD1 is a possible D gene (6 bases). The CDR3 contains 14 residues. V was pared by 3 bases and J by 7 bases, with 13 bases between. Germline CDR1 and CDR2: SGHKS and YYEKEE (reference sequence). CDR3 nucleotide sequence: TGTGCCAGCAGCTGGGGTGGACAGTCTGAAAAACTGTTTTTT. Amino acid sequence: CASSWGGQSEKLFF. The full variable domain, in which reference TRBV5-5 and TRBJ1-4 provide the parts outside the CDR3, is DAGVTQSPTHLIKTRGQQVTLRCSPISGHKSVSWYQQVLGQGPQFIFQYYEKEERGRGNFPDRFSARQFPNYSSELNVNALLLGDSALYLCASSWGGQSEKLFFGSGTQLSVL.

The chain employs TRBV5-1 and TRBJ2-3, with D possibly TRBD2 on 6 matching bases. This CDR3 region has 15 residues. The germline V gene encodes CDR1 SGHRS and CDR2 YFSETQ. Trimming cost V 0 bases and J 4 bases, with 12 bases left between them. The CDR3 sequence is CASSLALAGPDTQYF. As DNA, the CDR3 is TGCGCCAGCAGCTTGGCACTAGCCGGGCCAGATACGCAGTATTTT. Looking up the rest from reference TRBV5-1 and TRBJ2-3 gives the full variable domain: KAGVTQTPRYLIKTRGQQVTLSCSPISGHRSVSWYQQTPGQGLQFLFEYFSETQRNKGNFPGRFSGRQFSNSRSEMNVSTLELGDSALYLCASSLALAGPDTQYFGPGTRLTVL.

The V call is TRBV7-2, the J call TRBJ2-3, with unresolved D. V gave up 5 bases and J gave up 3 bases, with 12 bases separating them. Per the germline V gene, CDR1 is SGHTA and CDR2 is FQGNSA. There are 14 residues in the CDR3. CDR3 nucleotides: TGTGCCAGCAGCCCAGAACAGAGAACAGATACGCAGTATTTT. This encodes CASSPEQRTDTQYF.

In DNA form, the CDR3 reads TGTGCCAGCAGGCAAAAAGCGGGAGGATACAATGAGCAGTTCTTC. Its protein is CASRQKAGGYNEQFF. The chain carries TRBV7-2 and TRBJ2-1; 9 positions match TRBD2. There are 15 residues in the CDR3. V shed 6 bases, J shed 4 bases, and the junction held 7 bases outside the gene matches. Germline CDR1 reads SGHTA; CDR2 reads FQGNSA.

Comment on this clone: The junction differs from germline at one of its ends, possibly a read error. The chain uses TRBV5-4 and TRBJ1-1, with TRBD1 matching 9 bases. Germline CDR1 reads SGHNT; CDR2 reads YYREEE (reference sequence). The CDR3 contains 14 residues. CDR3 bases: TGTGCCAGCAGTTTGGACAGGGGTCTCGCTGAAGCTTTCTTT. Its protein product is CASSLDRGLAEAFF.

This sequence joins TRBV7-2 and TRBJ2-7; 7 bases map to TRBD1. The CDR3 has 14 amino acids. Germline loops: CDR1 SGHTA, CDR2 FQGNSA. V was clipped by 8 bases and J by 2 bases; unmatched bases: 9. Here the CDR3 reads CASSERDSTYEQYF. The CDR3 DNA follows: TGTGCCAGCTCAGAGAGGGACAGTACCTACGAGCAGTACTTC.

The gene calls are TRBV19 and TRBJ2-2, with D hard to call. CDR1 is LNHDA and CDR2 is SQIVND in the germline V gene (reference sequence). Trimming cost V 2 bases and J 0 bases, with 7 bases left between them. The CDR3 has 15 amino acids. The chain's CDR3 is CASSILHSNTGELFF. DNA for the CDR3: TGTGCCAGTAGTATATTACATTCGAACACCGGGGAGCTGTTTTTT.

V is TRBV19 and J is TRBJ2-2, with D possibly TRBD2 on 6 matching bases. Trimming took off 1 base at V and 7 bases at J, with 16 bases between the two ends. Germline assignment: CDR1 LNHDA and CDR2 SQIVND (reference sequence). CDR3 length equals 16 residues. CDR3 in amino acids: CASSIVRGSGGGELFF. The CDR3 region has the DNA TGTGCCAGTAGTATAGTCCGGGGGAGCGGCGGCGGGGAGCTGTTTTTT. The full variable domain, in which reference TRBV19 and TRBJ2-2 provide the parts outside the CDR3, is DGGITQSPKYLFRKEGQNVTLSCEQNLNHDAMYWYRQDPGQGLRLIYYSQIVNDFQKGDIAEGYSVSREKKESFPLTVTSAQKNPTAFYLCASSIVRGSGGGELFFGEGSRLTVL.

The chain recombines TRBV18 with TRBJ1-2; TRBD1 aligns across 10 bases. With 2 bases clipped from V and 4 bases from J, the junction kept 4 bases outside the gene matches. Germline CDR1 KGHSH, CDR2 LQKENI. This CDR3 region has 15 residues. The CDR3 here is CASSPSGTGAYGYTF. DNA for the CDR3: TGTGCCAGCTCACCATCCGGGACAGGGGCCTATGGCTACACCTTC. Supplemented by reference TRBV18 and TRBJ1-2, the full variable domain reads NAGVMQNPRHLVRRRGQEARLRCSPMKGHSHVYWYRQLPEEGLKFMVYLQKENIIDESGMPKERFSAEFPKEGPSILRIQQVVRGDSAAYFCASSPSGTGAYGYTFGSGTRLTVV.

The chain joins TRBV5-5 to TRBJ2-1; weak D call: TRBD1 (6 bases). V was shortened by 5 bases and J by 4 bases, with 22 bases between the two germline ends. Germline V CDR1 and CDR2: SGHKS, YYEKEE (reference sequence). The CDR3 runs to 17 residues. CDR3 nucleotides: TGTGCCAGCAGACTGAGGCTCCGGGACACAACATACAATGAGCAGTTCTTC. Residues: CASRLRLRDTTYNEQFF.

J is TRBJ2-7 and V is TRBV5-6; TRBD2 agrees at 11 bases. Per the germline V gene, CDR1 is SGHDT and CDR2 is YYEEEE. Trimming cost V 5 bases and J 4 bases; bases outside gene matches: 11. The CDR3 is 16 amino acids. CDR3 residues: CASSRGITSGSYEQYF. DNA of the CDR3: TGTGCCAGCAGTAGGGGGATTACTAGCGGGAGTTACGAGCAGTACTTC.

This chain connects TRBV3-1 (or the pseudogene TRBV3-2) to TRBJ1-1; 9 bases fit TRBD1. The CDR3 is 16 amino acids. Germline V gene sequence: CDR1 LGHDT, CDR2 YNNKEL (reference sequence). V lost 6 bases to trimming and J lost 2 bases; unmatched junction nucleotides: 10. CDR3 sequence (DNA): TGTGCCAGCAGACCATGGGGACAGGGCGTTAACACTGAAGCTTTCTTT. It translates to CASRPWGQGVNTEAFF.

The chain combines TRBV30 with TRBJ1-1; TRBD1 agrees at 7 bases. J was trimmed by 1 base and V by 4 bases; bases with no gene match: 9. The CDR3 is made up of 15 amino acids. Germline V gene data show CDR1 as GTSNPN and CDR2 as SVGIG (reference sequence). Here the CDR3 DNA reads TGTGCCTGGATTAGGCAGGGGGTTAGGAACACTGAAGCTTTCTTT. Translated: CAWIRQGVRNTEAFF.

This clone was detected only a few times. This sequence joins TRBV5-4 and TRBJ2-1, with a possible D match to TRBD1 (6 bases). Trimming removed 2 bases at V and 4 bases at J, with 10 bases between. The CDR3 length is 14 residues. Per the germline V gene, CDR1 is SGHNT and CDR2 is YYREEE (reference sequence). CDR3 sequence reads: CASSFGTSYNEQFF. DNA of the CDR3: TGTGCCAGCAGCTTTGGGACATCGTACAATGAGCAGTTCTTC.

The CDR3, as DNA: TGTGCCACTATTTCATCAGGGGGAGGCTACACCTTC. Its protein is CATISSGGGYTF. The chain uses TRBV10-3 and TRBJ1-2; TRBD1 agrees at 7 bases. Trimming took 10 bases from V and 8 from J; bases not matched to a gene: 10. CDR1 and CDR2 (germline): ENHRY, SYGVKD. The CDR3 covers 12 residues.

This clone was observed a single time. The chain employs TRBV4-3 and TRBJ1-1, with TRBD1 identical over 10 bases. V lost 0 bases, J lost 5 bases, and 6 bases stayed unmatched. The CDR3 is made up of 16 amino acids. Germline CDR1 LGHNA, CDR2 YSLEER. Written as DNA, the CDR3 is TGCGCCAGCAGCCAAGAAGCCGGGACAGGGGCGACTGAAGCTTTCTTT. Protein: CASSQEAGTGATEAFF.

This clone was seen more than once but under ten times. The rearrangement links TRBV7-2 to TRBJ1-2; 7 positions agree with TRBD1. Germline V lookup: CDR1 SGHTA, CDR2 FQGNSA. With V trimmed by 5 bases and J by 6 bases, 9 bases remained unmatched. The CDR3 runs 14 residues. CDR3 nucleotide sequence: TGTGCCAGCAGCATTCTAACAGGGGACAATGGCTACACCTTC. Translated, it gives CASSILTGDNGYTF.

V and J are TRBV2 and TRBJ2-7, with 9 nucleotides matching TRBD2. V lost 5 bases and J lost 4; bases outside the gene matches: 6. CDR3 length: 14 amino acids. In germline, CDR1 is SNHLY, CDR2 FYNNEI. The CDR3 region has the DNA TGTGCCAGCAGTTTAGGCGGGAGGGTTTACGAGCAGTACTTC. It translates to CASSLGGRVYEQYF.

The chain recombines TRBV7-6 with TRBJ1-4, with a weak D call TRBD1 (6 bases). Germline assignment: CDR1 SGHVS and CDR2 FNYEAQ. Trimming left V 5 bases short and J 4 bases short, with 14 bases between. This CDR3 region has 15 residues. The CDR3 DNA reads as TGTGCCAGCAGCCTTACAGGGTCCTTTAATGAAAAACTGTTTTTT. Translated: CASSLTGSFNEKLFF.

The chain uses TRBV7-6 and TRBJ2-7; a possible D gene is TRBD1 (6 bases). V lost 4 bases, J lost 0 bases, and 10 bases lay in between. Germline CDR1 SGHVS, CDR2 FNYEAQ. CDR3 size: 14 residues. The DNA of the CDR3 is TGTGCCAGCAGCTCAAGGGACACCTCCTACGAGCAGTACTTC. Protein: CASSSRDTSYEQYF.

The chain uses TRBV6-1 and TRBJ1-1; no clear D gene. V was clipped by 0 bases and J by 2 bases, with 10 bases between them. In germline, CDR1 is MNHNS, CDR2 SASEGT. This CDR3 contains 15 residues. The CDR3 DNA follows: TGTGCCAGCAGTGAAGCTAGGACTTTCAACACTGAAGCTTTCTTT. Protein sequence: CASSEARTFNTEAFF.

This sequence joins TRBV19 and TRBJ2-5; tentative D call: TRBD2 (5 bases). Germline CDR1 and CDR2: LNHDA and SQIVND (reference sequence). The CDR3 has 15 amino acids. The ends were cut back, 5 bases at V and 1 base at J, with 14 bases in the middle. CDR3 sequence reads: CASSVLVGSQETQYF. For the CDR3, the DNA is TGTGCCAGTAGTGTACTAGTGGGGAGCCAAGAGACCCAGTACTTC.

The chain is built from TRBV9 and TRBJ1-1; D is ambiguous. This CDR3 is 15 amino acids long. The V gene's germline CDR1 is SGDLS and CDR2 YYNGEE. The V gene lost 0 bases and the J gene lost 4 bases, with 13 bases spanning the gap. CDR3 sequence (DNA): TGTGCCAGCAGCGTAGATGGGCGGGCACTCACTGAAGCTTTCTTT. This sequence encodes CASSVDGRALTEAFF.

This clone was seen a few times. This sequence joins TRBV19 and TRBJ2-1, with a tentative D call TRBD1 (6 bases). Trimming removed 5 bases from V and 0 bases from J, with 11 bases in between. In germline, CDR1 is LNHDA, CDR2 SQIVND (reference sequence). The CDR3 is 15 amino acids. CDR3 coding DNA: TGTGCCAGTAGTTCTACAGGGAACTCCTACAATGAGCAGTTCTTC. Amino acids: CASSSTGNSYNEQFF.

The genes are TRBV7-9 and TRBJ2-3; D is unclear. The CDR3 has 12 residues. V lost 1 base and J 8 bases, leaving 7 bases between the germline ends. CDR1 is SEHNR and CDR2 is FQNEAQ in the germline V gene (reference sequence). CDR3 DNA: TGTGCCAGCAGCTTAGAGCCCGGTACGCAGTATTTT. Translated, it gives CASSLEPGTQYF.

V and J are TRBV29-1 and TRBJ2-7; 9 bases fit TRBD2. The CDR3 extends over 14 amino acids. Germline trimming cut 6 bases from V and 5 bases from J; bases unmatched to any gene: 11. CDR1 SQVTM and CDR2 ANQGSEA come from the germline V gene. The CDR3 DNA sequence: TGCAGCGTAGATGGGGGACTAGCATCCCACGAGCAGTACTTC. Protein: CSVDGGLASHEQYF.